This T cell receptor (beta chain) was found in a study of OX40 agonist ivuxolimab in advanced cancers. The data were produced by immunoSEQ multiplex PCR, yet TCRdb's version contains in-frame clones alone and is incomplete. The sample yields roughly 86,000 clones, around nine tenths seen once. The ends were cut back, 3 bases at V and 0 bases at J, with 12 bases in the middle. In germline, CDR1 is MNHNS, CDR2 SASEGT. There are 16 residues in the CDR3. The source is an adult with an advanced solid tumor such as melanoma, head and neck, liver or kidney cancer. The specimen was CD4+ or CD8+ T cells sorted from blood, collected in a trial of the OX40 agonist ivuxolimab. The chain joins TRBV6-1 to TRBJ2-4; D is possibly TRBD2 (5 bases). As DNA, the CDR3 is TGTGCCAGCAGTGAGAGGGCCACCCCAGCCAAAAACATTCAGTACTTC. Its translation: CASSERATPAKNIQYF.